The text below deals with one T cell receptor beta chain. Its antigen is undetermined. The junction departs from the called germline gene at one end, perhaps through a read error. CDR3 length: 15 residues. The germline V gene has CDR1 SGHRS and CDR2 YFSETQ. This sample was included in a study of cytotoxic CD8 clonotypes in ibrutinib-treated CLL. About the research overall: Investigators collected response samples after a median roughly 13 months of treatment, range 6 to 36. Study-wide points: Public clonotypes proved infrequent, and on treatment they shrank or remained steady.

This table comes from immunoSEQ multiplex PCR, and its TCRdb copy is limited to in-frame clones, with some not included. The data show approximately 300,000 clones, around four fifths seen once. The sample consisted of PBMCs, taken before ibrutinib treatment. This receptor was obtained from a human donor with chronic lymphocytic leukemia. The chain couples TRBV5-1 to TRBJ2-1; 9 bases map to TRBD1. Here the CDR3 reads CAGSPNGQGSDEQFF. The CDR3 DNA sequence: TGCGCCGGCAGCCCCAACGGACAGGGGTCCGATGAGCAGTTCTTC.